The 29 T cell receptor beta chains reported below all come from one sample, sequenced in a study of post-analysis software for immune sequencing data. Study findings and constraints: Relative to controls, patients had a handful of TRBV segments at higher frequency, with TRBV5-6, TRBV5-1 and TRBV20-1 among these.

Unique molecular identifiers tagged the TCR beta cDNA libraries. TCRdb independently ran MiXCR on the PCR reads; one entry per CDR3 protein. There are more than 500,000 distinct CDR3 sequences in the sample; 30% to 40% occur only once, and 4.5% to 7.5% lies in the top ten. The antigens of these receptors remain unknown. The source material was blood. These receptors originate from a girl between 2 and 17 years old with multiple sclerosis.

The chain has TRBV5-1 and TRBJ2-5; D perhaps matches TRBD2 (6 bases). With 0 bases removed from V and 4 bases from J, the gap between germline ends came to 19 bases. Germline CDR1 SGHRS, CDR2 YFSETQ. CDR3 length: 17 residues. CDR3 residues: CASSLGGSYSGGETQYF. CDR3 bases: TGCGCCAGCAGCTTGGGCGGCTCCTATAGCGGCGGAGAGACCCAGTACTTC.

V gene TRBV5-1 combines with J gene TRBJ2-1, with 16 bases that match TRBD2. CDR3 size: 18 residues. The trim removed 2 bases at V and 7 bases at J, leaving 9 bases unmatched. Germline CDR1 is SGHRS and CDR2 is YFSETQ. Here the CDR3 DNA reads TGCGCCAGCAGCTTACCCGGGACTAGCGGGGGGGCGGTAAATGAGCAGTTCTTC. This encodes CASSLPGTSGGAVNEQFF.

This clonotype was seen more than once but under ten times. The gene calls are TRBV7-2 and TRBJ2-7; D is unclear. CDR3 length equals 14 residues. Trimming removed 3 bases from V and 1 base from J, with 10 bases in between. The germline gives CDR1 SGHTA, CDR2 FQGNSA. The CDR3 region has the DNA TGTGCCAGCAGCTTGACACCGGGTTCCTACGAGCAGTACTTC. Translated: CASSLTPGSYEQYF. Complete variable domain (other parts from reference TRBV7-2 and TRBJ2-7): GAGVSQSPSNKVTEKGKDVELRCDPISGHTALYWYRQSLGQGLEFLIYFQGNSAPDKSGLPSDRFSAERTGGSVSTLTIQRTQQEDSAVYLCASSLTPGSYEQYFGPGTRLTVT.

This CDR3 reads CAIRQTDGLNTEAFF. The CDR3 DNA follows: TGTGCCATCAGACAGACAGACGGGTTGAACACTGAAGCTTTCTTT. This chain links TRBV10-3 with TRBJ1-1, with TRBD1 as a possible D gene (5 bases). Trimming took off 6 bases at V and 0 bases at J, with 14 bases between the two ends. Germline CDR1 reads ENHRY; CDR2 reads SYGVKD. The CDR3 has 15 amino acids.

This clonotype was observed at least ten times. The J gene is TRBJ1-2, the V gene TRBV6-5; 8 bases agree with TRBD1. Germline CDR1 MNHEY, CDR2 SVGAGI. The V and J ends lost 5 bases and 6 bases, in that order; junction bases with no gene match: 11. CDR3 size: 15 residues. The CDR3 DNA reads as TGTGCCAGCAGTACAAGGACAGGGTTGGTCGATGGCTACACCTTC. Protein sequence: CASSTRTGLVDGYTF.

This clonotype has a handful of counts. A read error may produce the germline difference seen at one junction end. The V gene is TRBV5-1, the J gene TRBJ2-7; 9 bases match TRBD1. Germline CDR1 reads SGHRS; CDR2 reads YFSETQ. This CDR3 contains 13 residues. The CDR3 sequence is CASSTDRGYEQYF. In nucleotides, the CDR3 is TGTGCCAGCAGCACGGACAGGGGCTACGAGCAGTACTTC. Complete variable domain (other parts from reference TRBV5-1 and TRBJ2-7): KAGVTQTPRYLIKTRGQQVTLSCSPISGHRSVSWYQQTPGQGLQFLFEYFSETQRNKGNFPGRFSGRQFSNSRSEMNVSTLELGDSALYLCASSTDRGYEQYFGPGTRLTVT.

The rearrangement links TRBV28 to TRBJ2-3; possible D gene TRBD1, 5 bases. Per the germline V gene, CDR1 is MDHEN and CDR2 is SYDVKM. The CDR3 is made up of 14 amino acids. The V gene lost 1 base and the J gene lost 4 bases, with 9 bases spanning the gap. The CDR3 loop reads CASSLSGISDTQYF. In nucleotides, the CDR3 is TGTGCCAGCAGTTTATCAGGGATTTCAGATACGCAGTATTTT.

In its sample, this clonotype was seen a few times. The chain is built from TRBV5-5 and TRBJ2-1; D is unresolved. Deletions cut 2 bases from V and 7 bases from J, with 10 bases between. CDR1 and CDR2 from the germline V gene are SGHKS and YYEKEE (reference sequence). The CDR3 totals 13 residues. As DNA, the CDR3 is TGTGCCAGCAGCTTAGGTCCCGCGAATGAGCAGTTCTTC. It is translated as CASSLGPANEQFF.

With regard to this clonotype: Since a much larger clone is just one base distant, this may be a read error. This chain connects TRBV6-6 to TRBJ2-1, with D perhaps assigned TRBD1 or TRBD2 (6 bases each). The DNA end is a closer match to TRBJ2-7, so the J assignment may be wrong. Germline V gives CDR1 MNHNY, CDR2 SVGAGI (reference sequence). The CDR3 has 17 amino acids. The CDR3 nucleotides read TGTGCCAGCAGTTACAGGGGGGCGATCGGTACCTACAATGAGCAGTACTTC. Its protein is CASSYRGAIGTYNEQYF.

About this clonotype itself: Its ends do not fully match the called genes, so a read error is possible. The chain recombines TRBV20-1 with TRBJ1-6; D call uncertain. The CDR3 loop spans 13 amino acids. The germline gives CDR1 DFQATT, CDR2 SNEGSKA (reference sequence). The CDR3 DNA reads TGCAGTGCTGCAGGACCGGGGAATTCACCCCGCCACTTT. Amino acid sequence: CSAAGPGNSPRHF.

The chain employs TRBV3-1 and TRBJ2-3; D is possibly TRBD1 or TRBD2 (5 bases each). With 4 bases removed from V and 11 bases from J, the gap between germline ends came to 19 bases. There are 14 residues in the CDR3. Germline loops: CDR1 LGHDT, CDR2 YNNKEL (reference sequence). The CDR3 spells CASSLNQQRDRQYF. For the CDR3, the DNA is TGTGCCAGCAGCCTAAACCAGCAACGGGACCGGCAGTATTTT.

The chain has TRBV15 and TRBJ2-3; maybe TRBD1 (6 bases). CDR3 length equals 14 residues. Trimming pared 4 bases from V and 3 bases from J, leaving 11 bases between. Germline V lookup: CDR1 LNHNV, CDR2 YYDKDF (reference sequence). CDR3 in amino acids: CATSKTGQTDTQYF. CDR3 nucleotides: TGTGCCACCAGCAAAACAGGGCAAACAGATACGCAGTATTTT.

This sequence joins TRBV10-3 and TRBJ2-6; TRBD2 matches at 7 bases. Trimming at V came to 4 bases and at J to 0 bases, leaving 15 bases not matched to a gene. The CDR3 totals 20 residues. CDR1 and CDR2 (germline): ENHRY, SYGVKD. CDR3 bases: TGTGCCATCAGTGGGACTCGTAGCGGGCAACAGAACTCTGGGGCCAACGTCCTGACTTTC. This codes for CAISGTRSGQQNSGANVLTF.

This clonotype appeared a single time. The genes are TRBV29-1 and TRBJ2-3, with D possibly TRBD1 on 6 matching bases. Germline V gene sequence: CDR1 SQVTM, CDR2 ANQGSEA. V lost 7 bases, J lost 0 bases, and 17 bases lay in between. The CDR3 loop spans 15 amino acids. CDR3 region: CSGDAGTPSTDTQYF. CDR3 in DNA: TGCAGCGGTGACGCCGGGACACCTAGCACAGATACGCAGTATTTT.

The chain uses TRBV15 and TRBJ2-7; TRBD2 might be the D (5 bases). V gave up 2 bases and J gave up 6 bases, with 14 bases separating them. The CDR3 runs 14 residues. Germline loops: CDR1 LNHNV, CDR2 YYDKDF (reference sequence). The CDR3 sequence: CATSRPTRGSEQYF. The DNA for the CDR3 is TGTGCCACCAGCAGACCGACCCGGGGTAGCGAGCAGTACTTC.

This clonotype was seen once. The chain combines TRBV3-1 with TRBJ2-7; 10 nucleotides align to TRBD2. TRBJ2-5 matches the DNA end more closely, so the J call is doubtful. The CDR3 is made up of 16 amino acids. Germline loops: CDR1 LGHDT, CDR2 YNNKEL (reference sequence). The CDR3 bases are TGTGCCAGCAGCCAAGGCTTAGCGGGGGGCGAAGAGACCCAGTACTTC. It encodes CASSQGLAGGEETQYF.

Only one count was recorded for this clonotype. A single base separates this from a much larger clone, so it may be a read error. The genes are TRBV3-1 and TRBJ1-2; no clear D. The CDR3 is 12 residues long. Germline CDR1 reads LGHDT; CDR2 reads YNNKEL (reference sequence). CDR3 in amino acids: CASSQDRVGYSF. The CDR3 region has the DNA TGTGCCAGCAGCCAAGATCGGGTCGGCTACAGCTTC. Using reference TRBV3-1 and TRBJ1-2 for the parts outside the CDR3, the full variable domain is DTAVSQTPKYLVTQMGNDKSIKCEQNLGHDTMYWYKQDSKKFLKIMFSYNNKELIINETVPNRFSPKSPDKAHLNLHINSLELGDSAVYFCASSQDRVGYSFGSGTRLTVV.

J is TRBJ2-1 and V is TRBV2; a weak D match, TRBD1 (6 bases). This CDR3 contains 14 residues. Trimming cost V 0 bases and J 9 bases, with 12 bases left between them. The germline gives CDR1 SNHLY, CDR2 FYNNEI. CDR3 amino acids: CASSEAGTPGEQFF. The CDR3 nucleotides read TGTGCCAGCAGTGAAGCCGGGACACCTGGTGAGCAGTTCTTC.

This sequence joins TRBV15 and TRBJ2-1; D unclear. Germline CDR1 LNHNV, CDR2 YYDKDF (reference sequence). The V end was cut by 0 bases, the J end by 7 bases, with 7 bases between. The length of the CDR3 is 13 residues. CDR3 DNA: TGTGCCACCAGCAGAGAAAGGATTAATGAGCAGTTCTTC. Protein product: CATSRERINEQFF.

In its sample, this clonotype was seen a few times. As DNA, the CDR3 is TGCAGTGCTAGAGAGGCAGAAACTTATGGCTACACCTTC. As protein: CSAREAETYGYTF. The V and J genes are TRBV20-1 and TRBJ1-2; D remains ambiguous. V was shortened by 0 bases and J by 5 bases, with 10 bases between the two germline ends. The CDR3 sequence is 13 residues long. CDR1 is DFQATT, CDR2 SNEGSKA, per germline (reference sequence).

The V and J genes are TRBV20-1 and TRBJ1-1; weak D call: TRBD1 (5 bases). The germline V and J ends were trimmed by 2 bases and 7 bases, with 11 bases remaining between them. There are 12 residues in the CDR3. The germline V gene has CDR1 DFQATT and CDR2 SNEGSKA (reference sequence). The CDR3, as DNA: TGCAGTGCTAGATCGGTGGGGCATGAAGCTTTCTTT. Translated: CSARSVGHEAFF.

The chain uses TRBV12-3 or TRBV12-4 and TRBJ2-4; 8 bases are a match to TRBD1. V trimming: 4 bases; J trimming: 6 bases; junction bases outside the gene matches: 17. This CDR3 is 18 amino acids long. The CDR3 sequence: CASSSGGSGGFNLNIQYF. In DNA, the CDR3 is TGTGCCAGCAGTTCCGGAGGGTCAGGGGGCTTCAACTTAAACATTCAGTACTTC.

This clonotype was observed at least ten times. The V gene is TRBV6-8, the J gene TRBJ2-1; 9 bases align to TRBD1. This CDR3 region has 15 residues. The V and J ends lost 6 bases and 7 bases, in that order; junction bases with no gene match: 10. Germline CDR1 is MNHGY and CDR2 is SAAAGT. CDR3 DNA: TGTGCCAGCAGGAGATGGACAGGGGATGGAAATGAGCAGTTCTTC. This sequence encodes CASRRWTGDGNEQFF.

This rearrangement joins TRBV29-1 to TRBJ1-5, with D possibly being TRBD1 (6 bases). The V gene's germline CDR1 is SQVTM and CDR2 ANQGSEA. This CDR3 region has 13 residues. The V and J ends lost 6 bases and 3 bases respectively, with 12 bases between them. CDR3 in DNA: TGCAGCGTCGGGGGGGCCAACAATCAGCCCCAGCATTTT. As protein: CSVGGANNQPQHF.

J is TRBJ2-5 and V is TRBV13; unclear D gene. Deletions cut 5 bases from V and 4 bases from J, with 8 bases between. The germline CDR1 and CDR2 sequences are PRHDT and FYEKMQ (reference sequence). This CDR3 region has 12 residues. The CDR3 DNA sequence: TGTGCCAGCAGCCCATATAGAGAGACCCAGTACTTC. It codes for CASSPYRETQYF.

This clonotype showed up just a few times. The chain recombines TRBV20-1 with TRBJ2-7, with D perhaps matching TRBD2 (6 bases). Germline-derived CDR1 and CDR2 are DFQATT and SNEGSKA (reference sequence). The V end lost 1 base, the J end lost 8 bases, and 21 bases lay between the germline ends. This CDR3 has 15 amino acids. As DNA, the CDR3 is TGCAGTGCTAGAGTCGGAGGGGTGGGAGGCGCCAAGCAGTACTTC. Its translation: CSARVGGVGGAKQYF.

The chain combines TRBV5-6 with TRBJ2-5; D tentatively fits TRBD1 or TRBD2 (5 bases each). The CDR3 is 14 amino acids. Per the germline V gene, CDR1 is SGHDT and CDR2 is YYEEEE. V was clipped by 3 bases and J by 4 bases, with 13 bases between them. This CDR3 reads CASSWWAGRETQYF. Written as DNA, the CDR3 is TGTGCCAGCAGCTGGTGGGCAGGGAGAGAGACCCAGTACTTC.

This clonotype has only a few counts. V gene TRBV19 combines with J gene TRBJ2-1, with TRBD1 matching over 7 bases. CDR3 size: 14 residues. Germline-derived CDR1 and CDR2 are LNHDA and SQIVND (reference sequence). V trimming: 6 bases; J trimming: 2 bases; junction bases outside the gene matches: 4. The CDR3 reads CASSEGATYNEQFF. Here the CDR3 DNA reads TGTGCCAGTAGCGAGGGGGCCACCTACAATGAGCAGTTCTTC.

This clonotype was seen more than once but under ten times. The rearrangement joins TRBV29-1 to TRBJ1-1; 11 bases match TRBD1. Germline V CDR1 and CDR2: SQVTM, ANQGSEA. This CDR3 has 12 residues. Trimming removed 6 bases from V and 10 bases from J; junction bases left unmatched: 7. CDR3 residues: CSVGTGGRVAFF. The CDR3 nucleotides read TGCAGCGTGGGGACAGGGGGTCGGGTAGCTTTCTTT. Drawing the rest from reference TRBV29-1 and TRBJ1-1, the complete variable domain is SAVISQKPSRDICQRGTSLTIQCQVDSQVTMMFWYRQQPGQSLTLIATANQGSEATYESGFVIDKFPISRPNLTFSTLTVSNMSPEDSSIYLCSVGTGGRVAFFGQGTRLTVV.